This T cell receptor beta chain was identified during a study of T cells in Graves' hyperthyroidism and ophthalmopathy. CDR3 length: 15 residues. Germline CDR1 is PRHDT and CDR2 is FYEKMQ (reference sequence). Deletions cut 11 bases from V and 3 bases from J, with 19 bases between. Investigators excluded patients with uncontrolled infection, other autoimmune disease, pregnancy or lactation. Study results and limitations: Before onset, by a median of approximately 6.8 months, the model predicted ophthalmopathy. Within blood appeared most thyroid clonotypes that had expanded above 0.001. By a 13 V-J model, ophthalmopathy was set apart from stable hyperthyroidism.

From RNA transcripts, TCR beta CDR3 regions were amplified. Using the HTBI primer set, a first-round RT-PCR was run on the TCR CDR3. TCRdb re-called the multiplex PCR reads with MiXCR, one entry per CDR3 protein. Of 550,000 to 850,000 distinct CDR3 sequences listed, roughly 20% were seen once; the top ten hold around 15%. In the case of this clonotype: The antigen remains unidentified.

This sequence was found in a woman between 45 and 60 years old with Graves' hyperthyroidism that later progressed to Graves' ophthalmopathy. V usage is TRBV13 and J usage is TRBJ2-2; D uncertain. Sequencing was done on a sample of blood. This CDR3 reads CASRRPPGDTGELFF. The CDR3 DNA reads TGTGCCTCCCGCCGGCCGCCTGGGGACACCGGGGAGCTGTTTTTT.